A selection of T cell receptor beta chains follows, all from one sample in a study of shared clonotypes between healthy human individuals. Clones were sequenced by immunoSEQ multiplex PCR, and TCRdb holds only the in-frame ones, with some missing. The sample records about 680,000 clones, around 92% being singletons. Sequenced sample: naive CD8+ T cells sorted from blood. Receptors were obtained from a man aged 25-40 years in good health. Both conserved end residues are part of each CDR3. The D gene is left open where the match is weak. Some rows mark clone size as missing; the rest say once, few, many or name a class of expanded clone.

CASSLGDSFTDTQYF	TGTGCCAGCAGTCTAGGGGACAGTTTCACAGATACGCAGTATTTT	NA	TRBD1	TRBJ2-3	TRBV27
CASSSGQGFLEQYF	TGCGCCAGCAGCTCGGGACAGGGGTTCTTGGAGCAGTACTTC	NA	TRBD1	TRBJ2-7	TRBV5-1
CASSSRRSGVNTYEQYF	TGTGCCAGCAGTTCCAGGAGGTCGGGGGTAAATACCTACGAGCAGTACTTC	NA	NA	TRBJ2-7	TRBV28
CASSQGSVYEQYF	TGCGCCAGCAGCCAGGGGTCGGTGTACGAGCAGTACTTC	NA	NA	TRBJ2-7	TRBV4-1
CASPGVRDSYEQYF	TGTGCCAGCCCTGGGGTGCGCGACTCCTACGAGCAGTACTTC	NA	NA	TRBJ2-7	TRBV27
CASSGQENSYNEQFF	TGCGCCAGCAGCGGACAGGAGAACTCCTACAATGAGCAGTTCTTC	NA	TRBD1	TRBJ2-1	TRBV5-1
CASSLAEGYTEAFF	TGTGCCAGCAGCTTGGCAGAGGGGTACACTGAAGCTTTCTTT	NA	NA	TRBJ1-1	TRBV5-5
CATSATGEPNSYEQYF	TGTGCCACCAGCGCCACAGGGGAACCCAATTCCTACGAGCAGTACTTC	NA	TRBD1	TRBJ2-7	TRBV15
CASSLVVTGVNNEQFF	TGTGCCAGCAGCTTGGTAGTAACAGGGGTAAACAATGAGCAGTTCTTC	NA	TRBD1	TRBJ2-1	TRBV5-4
CASSAGDRSSYEQYF	TGTGCCAGCAGTGCCGGGGACCGCAGCTCCTACGAGCAGTACTTC	few	NA	TRBJ2-7	TRBV27
CATSRDFTGESNQPQHF	TGTGCCACCAGCAGAGACTTCACAGGGGAGAGCAATCAGCCCCAGCATTTT	NA	TRBD1	TRBJ1-5	TRBV15
CASSGAGVSSYEQYF	TGTGCCAGCAGCGGGGCGGGAGTCAGTTCCTACGAGCAGTACTTC	NA	TRBD2	TRBJ2-7	TRBV7-6
CASSYSPGALEKLFF	TGTGCCAGCAGTTACTCGCCAGGGGCCTTGGAAAAACTGTTTTTT	once	NA	TRBJ1-4	TRBV6-5
CASGAPWDGAETQYF	TGTGCCAGCGGCGCCCCCTGGGACGGGGCGGAGACCCAGTACTTC	NA	NA	TRBJ2-5	TRBV9
CAISEAGGMNTEAFF	TGTGCCATCAGTGAAGCTGGAGGGATGAACACTGAAGCTTTCTTT	NA	NA	TRBJ1-1	TRBV10-3
CASRTGRMGRETDYEQYF	TGTGCCAGCAGGACGGGTCGGATGGGCAGAGAGACCGACTACGAGCAGTACTTC	NA	NA	TRBJ2-7	TRBV7-9
CAISESISEAFF	TGTGCCATCAGTGAGTCAATAAGTGAAGCTTTCTTT	NA	NA	TRBJ1-1	TRBV10-3
CASSVLDRALYGYTF	TGTGCCAGCAGCGTTTTGGACCGAGCCCTCTATGGCTACACCTTC	NA	NA	TRBJ1-2	TRBV9
CASSLASGGYNEQFF	TGCGCCAGCAGCTTAGCTAGCGGAGGGTACAATGAGCAGTTCTTC	NA	TRBD2	TRBJ2-1	TRBV5-1
CASSQGPSGLPFQAQYF	TGTGCCAGCAGCCAAGGCCCTAGCGGGCTTCCATTTCAAGCCCAGTACTTC	NA	TRBD2	TRBJ2-5	TRBV14
CASSLSRGGKGYNEQFF	TGTGCCAGCAGTCTTTCAAGGGGAGGGAAGGGCTACAATGAGCAGTTCTTC	NA	TRBD2	TRBJ2-1	TRBV27
CASRGTEGKTEAFF	TGTGCCAGCAGGGGCACGGAGGGAAAAACTGAAGCTTTCTTT	NA	NA	TRBJ1-1	TRBV2
CASSLRRVTGELFF	TGTGCCAGCAGTTTACGCAGGGTAACCGGGGAGCTGTTTTTT	few	NA	TRBJ2-2	TRBV28
CASSLSPAAPSTDTQYF	TGTGCCAGCAGTTTATCCCCAGCAGCCCCCAGCACAGATACGCAGTATTTT	NA	NA	TRBJ2-3	TRBV27
CASSPGQGPHSNQPQHF	TGTGCCAGTAGCCCGGGACAGGGGCCCCATAGCAATCAGCCCCAGCATTTT	NA	TRBD1	TRBJ1-5	TRBV19
CASSLGKWETQYF	TGCGCCAGCAGCTTGGGGAAATGGGAGACCCAGTACTTC	NA	NA	TRBJ2-5	TRBV5-1
CASSFGRRALSYNEQFF	TGTGCCAGCAGCTTTGGCAGACGTGCGCTCTCCTACAATGAGCAGTTCTTC	once	NA	TRBJ2-1	TRBV11-2
CASSSGTIPTLGSNEQFF	TGTGCCAGCAGCTCAGGGACTATTCCTACCCTGGGGTCCAATGAGCAGTTCTTC	once	TRBD2	TRBJ2-1	TRBV11-2
CASSGQGGEQYF	TGTGCCAGCAGCGGACAGGGGGGCGAGCAGTACTTC	NA	NA	TRBJ2-7	TRBV21-1
CASSSRDMSYEQYF	TGTGCCAGCAGCTCCCGGGACATGTCCTACGAGCAGTACTTC	NA	NA	TRBJ2-7	TRBV7-3
CASSQGTGQDNQPQHF	TGCGCCAGCAGCCAAGGTACAGGGCAGGACAATCAGCCCCAGCATTTT	NA	NA	TRBJ1-5	TRBV4-1
CASRGQGVTDEQYF	TGTGCCAGTAGGGGACAGGGAGTAACCGACGAGCAGTACTTC	NA	TRBD1	TRBJ2-7	TRBV19
CASSLVRHTVTGELFF	TGTGCCAGCAGCTTAGTCCGGCACACAGTTACCGGGGAGCTGTTTTTT	NA	NA	TRBJ2-2	TRBV7-2
CAISESMPRVGAEQFF	TGTGCCATCAGTGAGTCGATGCCGCGGGTGGGTGCTGAGCAGTTCTTC	NA	NA	TRBJ2-1	TRBV10-3
CASSEAGGNQPQHF	TGTGCCAGCAGTGAAGCGGGTGGAAATCAGCCCCAGCATTTT	NA	NA	TRBJ1-5	TRBV6-1